Following are 29 T cell receptor beta chains from one sample sequenced in a study of cytomegalovirus exposure and HLA in healthy donors. PCR used 60 Vbeta primers and 13 Jbeta primers. Profiled with immunoSEQ multiplex PCR; TCRdb holds only in-frame clones, not every one. The sample consists of 150,000 to 200,000 clones, about 82% of them appearing once. The sequenced material came from PBMCs. The receptors come from a woman aged 45-65 years in good health and CMV-seronegative.

The chain recombines TRBV19 with TRBJ1-1; 7 bases fit TRBD1. This CDR3 spans 13 amino acids. J was trimmed by 6 bases and V by 8 bases; bases with no gene match: 9. Looked up from germline, CDR1 is LNHDA and CDR2 is SQIVND (reference sequence). This CDR3 is CASGKQGLPEAFF. CDR3 nucleotides: TGTGCCAGTGGTAAACAGGGGTTACCTGAAGCTTTCTTT.

This chain links TRBV11-2 with TRBJ2-3; 10 positions agree with TRBD2. Germline lookup yields CDR1 SGHAT and CDR2 FQNNGV. V trimming: 5 bases; J trimming: 1 base; junction bases outside the gene matches: 3. The CDR3 is 15 residues long. In DNA form, the CDR3 reads TGTGCCAGCAGCCCCGGGACTAGCGGCACAGATACGCAGTATTTT. It codes for CASSPGTSGTDTQYF.

This sequence joins TRBV5-1 and TRBJ2-1, with 13 bases fitting TRBD2. With 4 bases clipped from V and 10 bases from J, the junction kept 11 bases outside the gene matches. The CDR3 sequence is 16 residues long. Per germline, CDR1 SGHRS and CDR2 YFSETQ. The CDR3 reads CASSDRTSGGRGEQFF. The CDR3, as DNA: TGCGCCAGCAGCGACCGGACTAGCGGGGGCCGGGGGGAGCAGTTCTTC.

The chain couples TRBV29-1 to TRBJ2-7; 9 positions match TRBD2. CDR3 size: 16 residues. The germline V gene has CDR1 SQVTM and CDR2 ANQGSEA. Unmatched junction bases numbered 14, after V lost 1 base and J lost 7 bases. CDR3 residues: CSVEALRAGGGAEQYF. CDR3 in DNA: TGCAGCGTTGAAGCCCTAAGAGCGGGAGGTGGGGCGGAGCAGTACTTC.

The chain employs TRBV19 and TRBJ2-2, with no clear D. Looked up from germline, CDR1 is LNHDA and CDR2 is SQIVND (reference sequence). This CDR3 contains 13 residues. The V and J ends lost 6 bases and 2 bases respectively, with 7 bases between them. CDR3 DNA sequence: TGTGCCAGTAGACGTACTAACACCGGGGAGCTGTTTTTT. It translates to CASRRTNTGELFF. Based on the CDR3 plus reference TRBV19 and TRBJ2-2, the full variable domain is DGGITQSPKYLFRKEGQNVTLSCEQNLNHDAMYWYRQDPGQGLRLIYYSQIVNDFQKGDIAEGYSVSREKKESFPLTVTSAQKNPTAFYLCASRRTNTGELFFGEGSRLTVL.

The V gene is TRBV28, the J gene TRBJ2-3, with D possibly matching TRBD1 (5 bases). V was clipped by 4 bases and J by 2 bases, with 16 bases between them. The germline gives CDR1 MDHEN, CDR2 SYDVKM. CDR3 length: 16 residues. The CDR3 loop is CASSSQEGYTTDTQYF. Written as DNA, the CDR3 is TGTGCCAGCAGTTCACAGGAAGGATATACCACAGATACGCAGTATTTT. Filled out from reference TRBV28 and TRBJ2-3, the complete variable domain reads DVKVTQSSRYLVKRTGEKVFLECVQDMDHENMFWYRQDPGLGLRLIYFSYDVKMKEKGDIPEGYSVSREKKERFSLILESASTNQTSMYLCASSSQEGYTTDTQYFGPGTRLTVL.

This chain joins TRBV28 and TRBJ2-7, with 7 bases identical to TRBD1. Germline CDR1 reads MDHEN; CDR2 reads SYDVKM. The length of the CDR3 is 14 residues. The V segment lost 7 bases and the J segment 2 bases; nucleotides outside the gene matches: 8. The CDR3 region has the DNA TGTGCCAGCAATTCCGGGACAGAGACCTACGAGCAGTACTTC. Its translation is CASNSGTETYEQYF.

CDR3 residues: CASSPSGTQYF. The CDR3 DNA is TGTGCCAGCTCACCATCAGGAACGCAGTATTTT. The chain is built from TRBV18 and TRBJ2-3; D is uncertain. Germline CDR1 reads KGHSH; CDR2 reads LQKENI. V shed 2 bases and J shed 9 bases, with 6 bases lying between them. The CDR3 totals 11 residues.

The chain uses TRBV6-5 and TRBJ1-1; D gene uncertain. Trimming cost V 6 bases and J 2 bases, with 13 bases left between them. Per germline, CDR1 MNHEY and CDR2 SVGAGI. The CDR3 is 14 residues long. In DNA form, the CDR3 reads TGTGCCAGCAGGCAGGCGGCGGGAAACACTGAAGCTTTCTTT. Its translation: CASRQAAGNTEAFF.

V is TRBV12-5 and J is TRBJ1-1, with D perhaps matching TRBD1 (5 bases). The germline CDR1 and CDR2 sequences are LGHNT and FRNRAP. This CDR3 is built from 15 residues. Trimming took 0 bases from V and 5 from J, leaving 13 bases between them. CDR3: CASGLVRGGKTEAFF. CDR3 nucleotide sequence: TGTGCTAGTGGTTTGGTACGGGGGGGTAAAACTGAAGCTTTCTTT.

This chain connects TRBV4-2 to TRBJ1-2; TRBD1 matches at 11 bases. Losses at the gene ends were 1 base for V and 5 bases for J; bases not matched to a gene: 12. The CDR3 has 18 amino acids. Germline V gene lookup returns CDR1 LGHNA and CDR2 YNFKEQ. CDR3 loop: CASSQVGTGGTFRYGYTF. CDR3 DNA: TGTGCCAGCAGCCAAGTTGGGACAGGGGGTACTTTTCGGTATGGCTACACCTTC.

This rearrangement joins TRBV6-1 to TRBJ2-1; D is possibly TRBD2 (6 bases). V was shortened by 5 bases and J by 7 bases, with 9 bases between the two germline ends. CDR1 MNHNS and CDR2 SASEGT come from the germline V gene. This CDR3 is built from 12 residues. The CDR3 loop reads CASSLGGNEQFF. CDR3 sequence (DNA): TGTGCCAGCAGTCTCGGGGGAAATGAGCAGTTCTTC.

The rearrangement uses TRBV7-9 and TRBJ1-3; weak D call: TRBD1 (5 bases). The V end was cut by 5 bases, the J end by 0 bases, with 11 bases between. In germline, CDR1 is SEHNR, CDR2 FQNEAQ (reference sequence). The CDR3 is 15 residues long. This CDR3 is CASSMGLSSGNTIYF. As DNA, the CDR3 is TGTGCCAGCAGCATGGGACTCAGCTCTGGAAACACCATATATTTT.

This sequence joins TRBV5-1 and TRBJ2-1, with 11 bases aligning to TRBD2. The CDR3 consists of 18 residues. Germline loops: CDR1 SGHRS, CDR2 YFSETQ. V lost 0 bases and J lost 0; bases outside the gene matches: 5. CDR3 loop: CASSLAYLAGGSYNEQFF. CDR3 coding DNA: TGCGCCAGCAGCTTGGCCTATCTAGCGGGAGGCTCCTACAATGAGCAGTTCTTC. The full variable domain, in which reference TRBV5-1 and TRBJ2-1 provide the parts outside the CDR3, is KAGVTQTPRYLIKTRGQQVTLSCSPISGHRSVSWYQQTPGQGLQFLFEYFSETQRNKGNFPGRFSGRQFSNSRSEMNVSTLELGDSALYLCASSLAYLAGGSYNEQFFGPGTRLTVL.

V and J are TRBV5-1 and TRBJ2-5; 10 bases agree with TRBD1. The germline V gene has CDR1 SGHRS and CDR2 YFSETQ. This CDR3 region has 17 residues. With V trimmed by 0 bases and J by 7 bases, 12 bases remained unmatched. This CDR3 reads CASSLDGQGDSPGTQYF. CDR3 nucleotides: TGCGCCAGCAGCTTGGATGGACAGGGGGACTCCCCTGGGACCCAGTACTTC.

The genes are TRBV7-3 and TRBJ2-7, with 8 bases matching TRBD1. Germline V gene data show CDR1 as SGHTA and CDR2 as FQGTGA. V lost 5 bases and J lost 2; bases outside the gene matches: 8. The CDR3 is 15 amino acids. CDR3 in DNA: TGTGCCAGCAGCGCTGACAGGGGAGCCCCCTACGAGCAGTACTTC. Translation: CASSADRGAPYEQYF.

J is TRBJ2-7 and V is TRBV19; maybe TRBD2 (6 bases). Per the germline V gene, CDR1 is LNHDA and CDR2 is SQIVND (reference sequence). V lost 4 bases and J 1 base, leaving 8 bases between the germline ends. This CDR3 comprises 13 residues. In DNA, the CDR3 is TGTGCCAGTAGTACGGACTATTCCTACGAGCAGTACTTC. It encodes CASSTDYSYEQYF.

The chain combines TRBV5-3 with TRBJ2-2; 10 bases line up with TRBD2. TRBV5-3 is an ORF for which the function is uncertain. Losses at the gene ends were 4 bases for V and 1 base for J; bases not matched to a gene: 13. This CDR3 is built from 19 residues. CDR3: CARSRWTSGAIQNTGELFF. The CDR3 DNA sequence: TGTGCCAGAAGCCGCTGGACTAGCGGAGCGATCCAGAACACCGGGGAGCTGTTTTTT.

V gene TRBV29-1 combines with J gene TRBJ2-5, with D possibly being TRBD1 (5 bases). This CDR3 is built from 12 residues. Trimming stripped 6 bases from V and 0 bases from J, with 8 bases between. CDR1 is SQVTM and CDR2 is ANQGSEA in the germline V gene. CDR3 residues: CSVRQNQETQYF. CDR3 bases: TGCAGCGTAAGACAGAACCAAGAGACCCAGTACTTC.

This clone turned up a few times. The rearrangement links TRBV4-1 to TRBJ2-7; D remains unclear. This CDR3 is 15 amino acids long. Trimming took 1 base from V and 3 from J, leaving 13 bases between them. CDR1 is MGHRA, CDR2 YSYEKL, per germline. This chain's CDR3 is CASSQGERVNYEQYF. CDR3 bases: TGCGCCAGCAGCCAAGGAGAACGGGTGAACTACGAGCAGTACTTC.

The rearrangement uses TRBV30 and TRBJ1-6; 7 bases map to TRBD1. The germline CDR1 and CDR2 sequences are GTSNPN and SVGIG (reference sequence). After removal of 3 bases from V and 10 bases from J, the junction contained 9 bases not matched to a gene. This CDR3 contains 14 residues. This chain's CDR3 is CAWRVTGLGSPLHF. Here the CDR3 DNA reads TGTGCCTGGAGGGTGACAGGGTTAGGGTCACCCCTCCACTTT.

The chain combines TRBV14 with TRBJ2-7; D might be TRBD2 (6 bases). This CDR3 comprises 14 residues. The germline CDR1 and CDR2 sequences are SGHDN and FVKESK. Trimming took 3 bases from V and 4 from J, leaving 13 bases between them. In DNA, the CDR3 is TGTGCCAGCAGCCACGGCCGGGACTTATACGAGCAGTACTTC. Its translation is CASSHGRDLYEQYF.

In its sample, this clone was seen once. This rearrangement joins TRBV7-9 to TRBJ2-7; D ambiguous. CDR1 is SEHNR, CDR2 FQNEAQ, per germline (reference sequence). The CDR3 totals 13 residues. V was trimmed by 5 bases and J by 2 bases, leaving 10 bases between them. This chain's CDR3 is CASSPDGPYEQYF. As DNA, the CDR3 is TGTGCCAGCAGCCCCGATGGCCCCTACGAGCAGTACTTC.

This chain links TRBV27 with TRBJ2-7, with 11 nucleotides matching TRBD1. V shed 6 bases and J 4 bases; nucleotides not matched to a gene: 8. The CDR3 sequence is 15 residues long. From germline, CDR1 is MNHEY and CDR2 SMNVEV (reference sequence). The CDR3 DNA sequence: TGTGCCAGCAGCTCAGACGGGACAGGGGGTTACGAGCAGTACTTC. It encodes CASSSDGTGGYEQYF.

V usage is TRBV5-1 and J usage is TRBJ2-5, with 8 bases identical to TRBD2. CDR3 length: 15 amino acids. Germline V gives CDR1 SGHRS, CDR2 YFSETQ. V was pared by 0 bases and J by 4 bases, with 5 bases of the junction left unmatched. The CDR3 sequence: CASSLEGLEGETQYF. In DNA, the CDR3 is TGCGCCAGCAGCTTGGAGGGACTAGAAGGAGAGACCCAGTACTTC. The variable domain in full, completed from reference TRBV5-1 and TRBJ2-5, reads KAGVTQTPRYLIKTRGQQVTLSCSPISGHRSVSWYQQTPGQGLQFLFEYFSETQRNKGNFPGRFSGRQFSNSRSEMNVSTLELGDSALYLCASSLEGLEGETQYFGPGTRLLVL.

The chain recombines TRBV5-1 with TRBJ2-7; 8 bases line up with TRBD2. The germline gives CDR1 SGHRS, CDR2 YFSETQ. This CDR3 contains 13 residues. The junction had 3 bases not matched to a gene; V was cut back by 4 bases and J by 3 bases. The CDR3 spells CASSTLAGYEQYF. DNA for the CDR3: TGCGCCAGCAGCACGCTAGCGGGCTACGAGCAGTACTTC.

This sequence joins TRBV5-5 and TRBJ1-1; D is possibly TRBD1 (5 bases). Germline V lookup: CDR1 SGHKS, CDR2 YYEKEE (reference sequence). The CDR3 contains 12 residues. Trimming took off 3 bases at V and 7 bases at J, with 10 bases between the two ends. The DNA of the CDR3 is TGTGCCAGCAGCTCAGGGCGCGATGAAGCTTTCTTT. The encoded protein is CASSSGRDEAFF.

This clone was counted a single time. This chain joins TRBV28 and TRBJ2-7; 9 nucleotides align to TRBD1. The CDR3 consists of 17 residues. The junction had 17 bases not matched to a gene; V was cut back by 4 bases and J by 7 bases. Germline assignment: CDR1 MDHEN and CDR2 SYDVKM. CDR3 nucleotides: TGTGCCAGCAGTTCCACCATTGGGGGGACAGGGAAAATGGAGCAGTACTTC. Its translation: CASSSTIGGTGKMEQYF.

V is TRBV19 and J is TRBJ2-4; TRBD1 matches 10 bases. The CDR3 is 17 amino acids. Trimming at V came to 7 bases and at J to 1 base, leaving 10 bases not matched to a gene. From germline, CDR1 is LNHDA and CDR2 SQIVND (reference sequence). Written as DNA, the CDR3 is TGTGCCAGTACCGCCAGGACAGGGGGGGAGGCCAAAAACATTCAGTACTTC. Translating it yields CASTARTGGEAKNIQYF.